This T cell receptor (beta chain) was recorded in a study of blood T cell repertoires in COVID-19. Turning to the study itself: PBMCs, B-cell-depleted T cells, or T cells provided the cDNA or gDNA that made up the material.

Per the original methods: Quantification of nucleated cells was approximated via reference gene primer amplification. Repertoires were generated with immunoSEQ multiplex PCR, while TCRdb's copy carries only in-frame clones and drops some. The V and J calls and clone size come from that table; D and trimming were worked out from the DNA. The sample has 95,000 to 100,000 clones; approximately 92% are singletons. Per germline, CDR1 WSHSY and CDR2 SAAADI. The CDR3 covers 15 residues. With 5 bases removed from V and 0 bases from J, the gap between germline ends came to 14 bases. This chain links TRBV10-2 with TRBJ2-7; a possible D gene is TRBD2 (6 bases). The sequence was collected from a man over 45 with active COVID-19. Material: peripheral blood. CDR3: CASSSLDGSSYEQYF. CDR3 DNA sequence: TGCGCCAGCAGTTCTTTGGACGGGAGCTCCTACGAGCAGTACTTC.